What follows describes a single T cell receptor beta chain. Its target is not known. This specimen belongs to a study of T cell responses to AZD1222 COVID-19 vaccine. This CDR3 comprises 14 residues. Germline CDR1 reads MNHEY; CDR2 reads SVGEGT. V gave up 2 bases and J gave up 9 bases, with 14 bases separating them. TCRdb keeps only in-frame clones here, not all; method: immunoSEQ multiplex PCR. Of tens of thousands of clones in the sample, roughly 84% are singletons; the top ten hold roughly 22%. Regarding the study as a whole: With dominance at 160-218 and 743-854, vaccine-associated CD4 TCRs spanned spike. With two AZD1222 doses given, Spike-specific TCR breadth and depth both rose. Only a handful of AZD1222 recipients were seropositive at baseline. In a largely white British group with more females than males, clonal diversity was possibly underestimated.

The material sequenced was peripheral blood, taken on day 0 of MenACWY control vaccination. The sequence was obtained from an adult in good health. This chain uses TRBV6-2 or TRBV6-3 with TRBJ1-5; D perhaps matches TRBD1 (5 bases). CDR3 protein: CASSYGSRDRPQHF. In nucleotides, the CDR3 is TGTGCCAGCAGTTACGGTAGCAGAGACAGGCCCCAGCATTTT.